These 26 T cell receptor beta chains originate from one sample sequenced in a study of blood T cell repertoires in COVID-19. The table came from immunoSEQ multiplex PCR; TCRdb's copy has only in-frame clones and leaves some out. Of under 250,000 clones listed, around nine tenths are singletons. What was sequenced was PBMCs or T cells enriched from blood (not recorded which). These receptors all stem from a man aged 30 to 45 who had recovered from COVID-19.

The chain is built from TRBV27 and TRBJ2-3, with a tentative D call TRBD1 (5 bases). V was cut by 10 bases and J by 2 bases, with 10 bases left in between. The CDR3 runs 12 residues. Germline V lookup: CDR1 MNHEY, CDR2 SMNVEV (reference sequence). CDR3 sequence: CATRQNTDTQYF. The CDR3, as DNA: TGTGCCACCCGACAGAACACAGATACGCAGTATTTT.

The chain joins TRBV30 to TRBJ2-1; D call uncertain. V was cut by 3 bases and J by 7 bases, with 16 bases left in between. Germline CDR1 is GTSNPN and CDR2 is SVGIG (reference sequence). The CDR3 is made up of 14 amino acids. The chain's CDR3 is CAWRSPRKRNEQFF. As DNA, the CDR3 is TGTGCCTGGAGATCCCCACGAAAGAGGAATGAGCAGTTCTTC.

The CDR3 protein is CSVNLGTGGYEKLFF. CDR3 bases: TGCAGCGTTAACCTCGGGACAGGAGGGTATGAAAAACTGTTTTTT. This chain uses TRBV29-1 with TRBJ1-4; 8 bases are shared with TRBD1. Per the germline V gene, CDR1 is SQVTM and CDR2 is ANQGSEA. V dropped 5 bases and J dropped 6; count of bases not matched to a gene: 11. CDR3 length equals 15 residues.

This chain links TRBV9 with TRBJ2-7, with 10 positions matching TRBD2. The ends lost 4 bases at V and 3 bases at J; junction bases unmatched: 10. This CDR3 region has 16 residues. Germline V CDR1 and CDR2: SGDLS, YYNGEE. The CDR3 DNA sequence: TGTGCCAGCAGCCGCACTAGCGGGGACTCTTACTACGAGCAGTACTTC. This sequence encodes CASSRTSGDSYYEQYF.

This clone was recorded a few times. The chain recombines TRBV27 with TRBJ2-1; a possible D gene is TRBD1 (6 bases). Looked up from germline, CDR1 is MNHEY and CDR2 is SMNVEV (reference sequence). CDR3 length: 14 amino acids. Deletions cut 7 bases from V and 9 bases from J, with 19 bases between. The CDR3 sequence: CASIPLGAGGEQFF. The DNA for the CDR3 is TGTGCCAGCATACCACTGGGGGCCGGCGGTGAGCAGTTCTTC.

The chain has TRBV6-5 and TRBJ1-6; the match to TRBD1 covers 8 bases. This CDR3 contains 13 residues. In germline, CDR1 is MNHEY, CDR2 SVGAGI. J gave up 8 bases and V 11 bases, and 8 bases lay outside the gene matches. The CDR3 reads CASRTGSYSPLHF. The DNA of the CDR3 is TGTGCCTCGAGGACAGGGTCGTATTCACCCCTCCACTTT.

The V call is TRBV27, the J call TRBJ1-2; 7 bases line up with TRBD1. The germline CDR1 and CDR2 sequences are MNHEY and SMNVEV (reference sequence). The CDR3 spans 14 residues. Trimming took 8 bases from V and 6 from J; bases not matched to a gene: 12. The CDR3 DNA reads as TGTGCCAGCTCCCCCCAGGACAGGCGGAATGGCTACACCTTC. It is translated as CASSPQDRRNGYTF.

This chain connects TRBV5-1 to TRBJ2-1; 8 bases align to TRBD2. Germline lookup yields CDR1 SGHRS and CDR2 YFSETQ. The CDR3 contains 16 residues. Germline trimming cut 4 bases from V and 6 bases from J; bases unmatched to any gene: 12. CDR3 region: CASSPTTSADINEQFF. The CDR3 nucleotides read TGCGCCAGCAGCCCGACGACTAGCGCCGATATCAATGAGCAGTTCTTC.

The gene calls are TRBV7-2 and TRBJ1-1; D not resolved. V shed 3 bases and J shed 0 bases, with 8 bases lying between them. The germline V gene has CDR1 SGHTA and CDR2 FQGNSA. CDR3 length: 14 residues. This CDR3 reads CASSLSKMNTEAFF. The CDR3, as DNA: TGTGCCAGCAGCTTGAGCAAAATGAACACTGAAGCTTTCTTT. Filled out from reference TRBV7-2 and TRBJ1-1, the complete variable domain reads GAGVSQSPSNKVTEKGKDVELRCDPISGHTALYWYRQSLGQGLEFLIYFQGNSAPDKSGLPSDRFSAERTGGSVSTLTIQRTQQEDSAVYLCASSLSKMNTEAFFGQGTRLTVV.

This clone has just a few counts. The chain is built from TRBV18 and TRBJ2-1; the D gene is possibly TRBD2 (5 bases). Germline assignment: CDR1 KGHSH and CDR2 LQKENI. Trimming pared 0 bases from V and 6 bases from J, leaving 18 bases between. This CDR3 has 17 residues. The CDR3 nucleotides read TGTGCCAGCTCACCACCTACCGCCCCGGGGAGCCCCAATGAGCAGTTCTTC. Residues: CASSPPTAPGSPNEQFF.

This clone was seen only a few times. The chain joins TRBV30 to TRBJ1-1, with TRBD1 matching 9 bases. The germline V gene has CDR1 GTSNPN and CDR2 SVGIG (reference sequence). The CDR3 runs 13 residues. J gave up 6 bases and V 6 bases, and 8 bases lay outside the gene matches. In DNA form, the CDR3 reads TGTGCCTGCCCTGGACAGGGGAAGGCTGAAGCTTTCTTT. Translation gives CACPGQGKAEAFF.

Here the CDR3 reads CASSPDRWQNTEAFF. The CDR3 DNA is TGTGCCAGCAGCCCCGACAGGTGGCAGAACACTGAAGCTTTCTTT. This chain joins TRBV11-2 and TRBJ1-1; TRBD1 is a possible D gene (6 bases). Per the germline V gene, CDR1 is SGHAT and CDR2 is FQNNGV. With 5 bases removed from V and 1 base from J, the gap between germline ends came to 14 bases. The CDR3 is 15 amino acids. Combining the CDR3 with reference TRBV11-2 and TRBJ1-1 gives the whole variable domain EAGVAQSPRYKIIEKRQSVAFWCNPISGHATLYWYQQILGQGPKLLIQFQNNGVVDDSQLPKDRFSAERLKGVDSTLKIQPAKLEDSAVYLCASSPDRWQNTEAFFGQGTRLTVV.

This clone appeared once. The chain combines TRBV3-1 (or the pseudogene TRBV3-2) with TRBJ2-7, with 12 bases identical to TRBD2. Germline V lookup: CDR1 LGHDT, CDR2 YNNKEL (reference sequence). The CDR3 covers 16 residues. J was trimmed by 1 base and V by 2 bases; bases with no gene match: 3. CDR3 protein: CASSQLAGGPSYEQYF. The CDR3 nucleotides read TGTGCCAGCAGCCAACTAGCGGGAGGGCCATCCTACGAGCAGTACTTC.

The rearrangement links TRBV28 to TRBJ2-7; TRBD2 aligns across 8 bases. This CDR3 has 14 amino acids. From germline, CDR1 is MDHEN and CDR2 SYDVKM. V lost 4 bases, J lost 0 bases, and 2 bases stayed unmatched. CDR3 region: CASSSSGSSYEQYF. CDR3 sequence (DNA): TGTGCCAGCAGTTCCAGCGGGAGCTCCTACGAGCAGTACTTC.

The V and J genes are TRBV29-1 and TRBJ1-2; TRBD1 agrees at 11 bases. CDR1 SQVTM and CDR2 ANQGSEA come from the germline V gene. This CDR3 is built from 12 residues. Trimming at V came to 6 bases and at J to 12 bases, leaving 9 bases not matched to a gene. The CDR3 DNA reads as TGCAGCGTCAGACCGGGACAGGGGGTTCACACCTTC. As protein: CSVRPGQGVHTF.

Details on this clone: Other DNA variants within this sample encode the same CDR3. The chain combines TRBV5-1 with TRBJ1-5; D gene uncertain. Germline values: CDR1 SGHRS, CDR2 YFSETQ. Trimming pared 4 bases from V and 0 bases from J, leaving 11 bases between. The CDR3 is 15 residues long. The CDR3 is CASSLTGNSNQPQHF. The CDR3, as DNA: TGCGCCAGCAGCCTGACCGGGAATAGCAATCAGCCCCAGCATTTT.

Here the CDR3 reads CSGALNTQYF. The CDR3 DNA is TGCAGCGGGGCGCTGAATACGCAGTATTTT. This chain links TRBV29-1 with TRBJ2-3; D is unresolved. V was cut by 7 bases and J by 7 bases, with 9 bases left in between. The V gene's germline CDR1 is SQVTM and CDR2 ANQGSEA. The CDR3 runs to 10 residues.

V is TRBV10-3 and J is TRBJ2-5, with 10 bases matching TRBD2. Germline loops: CDR1 ENHRY, CDR2 SYGVKD. CDR3 length equals 17 residues. V shed 8 bases and J 2 bases; nucleotides not matched to a gene: 14. The CDR3 loop reads CAISGGRRTSGQETQYF. As DNA, the CDR3 is TGTGCCATCTCGGGGGGGCGGAGGACTAGCGGACAAGAGACCCAGTACTTC.

V is TRBV30 and J is TRBJ1-2; no firm D call. Trimming pared 5 bases from V and 7 bases from J, leaving 8 bases between. The CDR3 has 10 amino acids. Germline loops: CDR1 GTSNPN, CDR2 SVGIG (reference sequence). The CDR3 loop is CAWFTVGYTF. The DNA of the CDR3 is TGTGCCTGGTTCACGGTTGGCTACACCTTC. Using reference TRBV30 and TRBJ1-2 for the parts outside the CDR3, the full variable domain is SQTIHQWPATLVQPVGSPLSLECTVEGTSNPNLYWYRQAAGRGLQLLFYSVGIGQISSEVPQNLSASRPQDRQFILSSKKLLLSDSGFYLCAWFTVGYTFGSGTRLTVV.

For this clone: A read error may produce the germline difference seen at one junction end. V is TRBV7-8 and J is TRBJ2-5; the D gene is possibly TRBD2 (6 bases). The CDR3 contains 14 residues. The germline V gene encodes CDR1 SGHVS and CDR2 FQNEAQ. CDR3 nucleotides: TGTGCCAGCAGCCTTAGCGGATATCAAGGGACCCAGTACTTC. It yields the protein CASSLSGYQGTQYF.

V and J are TRBV2 and TRBJ2-2; maybe TRBD1 (5 bases). Germline assignment: CDR1 SNHLY and CDR2 FYNNEI. The ends were cut back, 7 bases at V and 0 bases at J, with 15 bases in the middle. The CDR3 length is 16 residues. CDR3 loop: CASNWGSSANTGELFF. CDR3 DNA sequence: TGTGCCAGCAATTGGGGCAGCAGCGCGAACACCGGGGAGCTGTTTTTT.

The chain employs TRBV30 and TRBJ2-4, with a tentative D call TRBD2 (5 bases). Trimming removed 0 bases from V and 7 bases from J, with 7 bases in between. This CDR3 has 12 residues. From germline, CDR1 is GTSNPN and CDR2 SVGIG (reference sequence). The CDR3 region is CAWSVRGNIQYF. The DNA for the CDR3 is TGTGCCTGGAGTGTAAGAGGGAACATTCAGTACTTC.

This chain uses TRBV27 with TRBJ2-3; 10 bases map to TRBD2. The V and J ends lost 6 bases and 5 bases, in that order; junction bases with no gene match: 8. The CDR3 is made up of 15 amino acids. The V gene's germline CDR1 is MNHEY and CDR2 SMNVEV (reference sequence). The chain's CDR3 is CASSSSGRGRDTQYF. Written as DNA, the CDR3 is TGTGCCAGCAGCTCGAGCGGGAGGGGTCGAGATACGCAGTATTTT.

For this clone: The junction departs from the called germline gene at one end, perhaps through a read error. V gene TRBV7-9 combines with J gene TRBJ2-5, with 14 nucleotides matching TRBD2. This CDR3 region has 14 residues. Germline CDR1 is SEHNR and CDR2 is FQNEAQ (reference sequence). CDR3 amino acids: CASSSGLAGAWEDF. The CDR3 bases are TGTGCCAGCAGCTCGGGACTAGCGGGGGCCTGGGAGGACTTC.

The CDR3 DNA follows: TGTGCCAGCTCACGACCTCAGGGAGGCTACACCTTC. It encodes CASSRPQGGYTF. V gene TRBV18 combines with J gene TRBJ1-2, with a tentative D call TRBD1 (5 bases). The CDR3 has 12 residues. Looked up from germline, CDR1 is KGHSH and CDR2 is LQKENI. The V end was cut by 4 bases, the J end by 8 bases, with 11 bases between.

The chain combines TRBV2 with TRBJ1-2; 9 bases map to TRBD1. After removal of 7 bases from V and 8 bases from J, the junction contained 5 bases not matched to a gene. The CDR3 has 12 amino acids. CDR1 is SNHLY, CDR2 FYNNEI, per germline. DNA for the CDR3: TGTGCCAGCAAACGACAGGGGGGAGGCTACACCTTC. Its protein product is CASKRQGGGYTF.